This T cell receptor (beta chain) came from a study of molecular identifiers for immune sequencing clone quantification. TCRdb analysed the PCR reads with MiXCR anew, one entry per CDR3 protein. The data show 400,000 to 600,000 distinct CDR3 sequences, 25% seen once. With respect to this clonotype: At one end, the junction sequence differs from germline, possibly due to a read error.

The CDR3 runs 15 residues. Material: naive CD8+ T cells from blood, with Jurkat cell RNA spiked in. Subset meaning: FACS-sorted CD8+CD4-CCR7+CD45RA+ naive T cells. The source of this sequence is a human donor in good health. Some libraries in this study had Jurkat cell RNA spiked in. The chain couples TRBV12-3 or TRBV12-4 to TRBJ2-5, with D possibly TRBD1 on 5 matching bases. This chain's CDR3 is CASSLGASREETQYF. CDR3 DNA: TGTGCGAGCAGTTTAGGTGCGTCCAGGGAAGAGACCCAGTACTTC.